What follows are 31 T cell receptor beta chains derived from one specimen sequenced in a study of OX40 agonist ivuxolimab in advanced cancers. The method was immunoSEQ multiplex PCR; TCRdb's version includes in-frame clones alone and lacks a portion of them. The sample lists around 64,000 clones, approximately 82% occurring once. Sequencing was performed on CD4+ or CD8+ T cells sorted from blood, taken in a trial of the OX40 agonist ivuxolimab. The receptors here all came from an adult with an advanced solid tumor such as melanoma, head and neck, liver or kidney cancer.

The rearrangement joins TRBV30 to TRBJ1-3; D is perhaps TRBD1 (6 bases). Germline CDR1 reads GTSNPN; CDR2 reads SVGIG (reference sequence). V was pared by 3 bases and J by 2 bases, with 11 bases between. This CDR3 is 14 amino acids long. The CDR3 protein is CAWSGGGAGNTIYF. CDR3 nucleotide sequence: TGTGCCTGGAGCGGAGGGGGGGCTGGAAACACCATATATTTT.

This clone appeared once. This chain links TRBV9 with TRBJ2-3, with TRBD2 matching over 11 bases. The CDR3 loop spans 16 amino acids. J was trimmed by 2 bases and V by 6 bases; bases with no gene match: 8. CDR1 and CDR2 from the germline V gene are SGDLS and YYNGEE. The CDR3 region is CASTPGTSGITDTQYF. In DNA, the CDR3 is TGTGCCAGCACCCCCGGGACTAGCGGAATCACAGATACGCAGTATTTT.

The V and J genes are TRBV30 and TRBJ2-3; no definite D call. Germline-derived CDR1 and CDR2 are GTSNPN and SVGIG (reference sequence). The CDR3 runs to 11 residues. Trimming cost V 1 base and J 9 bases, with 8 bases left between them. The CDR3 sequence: CAWSGGRTQYF. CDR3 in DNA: TGTGCCTGGAGTGGGGGTAGGACGCAGTATTTT. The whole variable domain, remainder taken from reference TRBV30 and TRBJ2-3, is SQTIHQWPATLVQPVGSPLSLECTVEGTSNPNLYWYRQAAGRGLQLLFYSVGIGQISSEVPQNLSASRPQDRQFILSSKKLLLSDSGFYLCAWSGGRTQYFGPGTRLTVL.

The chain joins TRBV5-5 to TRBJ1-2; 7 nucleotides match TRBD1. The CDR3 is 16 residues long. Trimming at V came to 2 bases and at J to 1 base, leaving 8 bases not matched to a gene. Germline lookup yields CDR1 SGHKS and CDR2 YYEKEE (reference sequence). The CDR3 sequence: CASSLKQGRDNYGYTF. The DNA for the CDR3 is TGTGCCAGCAGCTTAAAACAGGGGAGGGATAACTATGGCTACACCTTC.

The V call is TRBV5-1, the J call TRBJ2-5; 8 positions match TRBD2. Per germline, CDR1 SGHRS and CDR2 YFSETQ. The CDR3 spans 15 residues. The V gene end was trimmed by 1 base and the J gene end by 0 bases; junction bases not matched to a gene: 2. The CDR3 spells CASSLTSGYQETQYF. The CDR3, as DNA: TGCGCCAGCAGCTTGACTAGCGGCTACCAAGAGACCCAGTACTTC.

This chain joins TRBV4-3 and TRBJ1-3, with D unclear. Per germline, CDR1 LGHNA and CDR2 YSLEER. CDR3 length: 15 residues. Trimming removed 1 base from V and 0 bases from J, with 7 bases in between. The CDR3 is CASSQGQNSGNTIYF. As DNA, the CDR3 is TGCGCCAGCAGCCAAGGGCAGAACTCTGGAAACACCATATATTTT.

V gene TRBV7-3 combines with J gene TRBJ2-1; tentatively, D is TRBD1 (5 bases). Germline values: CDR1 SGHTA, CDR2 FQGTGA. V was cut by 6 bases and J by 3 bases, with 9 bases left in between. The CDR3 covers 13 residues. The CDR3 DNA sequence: TGTGCCAGCAGACCCGACAGCTACAATGAGCAGTTCTTC. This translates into CASRPDSYNEQFF.

The CDR3 region has the DNA TGTGCCAGCAGCGTAGACGGGGGATCCTACAATGAGCAGTTCTTC. Translation gives CASSVDGGSYNEQFF. The rearrangement joins TRBV9 to TRBJ2-1; D is perhaps TRBD2 (6 bases). Between the trimmed V and J ends, which lost 0 bases and 1 base, there was a span of 8 bases. Germline V gene data show CDR1 as SGDLS and CDR2 as YYNGEE. The CDR3 loop spans 15 amino acids.

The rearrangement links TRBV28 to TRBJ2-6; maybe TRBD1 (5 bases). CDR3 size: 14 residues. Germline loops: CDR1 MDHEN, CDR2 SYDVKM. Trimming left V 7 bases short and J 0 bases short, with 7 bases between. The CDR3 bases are TGTGCCAGCACAGGGCACTCTGGGGCCAACGTCCTGACTTTC. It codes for CASTGHSGANVLTF.

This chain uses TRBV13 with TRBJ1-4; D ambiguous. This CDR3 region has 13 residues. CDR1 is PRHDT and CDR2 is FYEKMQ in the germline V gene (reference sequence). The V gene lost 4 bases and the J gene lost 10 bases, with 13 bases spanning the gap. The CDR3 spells CASSSDWARKLFF. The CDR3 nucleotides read TGTGCCAGCAGCTCTGACTGGGCGCGAAAACTGTTTTTT.

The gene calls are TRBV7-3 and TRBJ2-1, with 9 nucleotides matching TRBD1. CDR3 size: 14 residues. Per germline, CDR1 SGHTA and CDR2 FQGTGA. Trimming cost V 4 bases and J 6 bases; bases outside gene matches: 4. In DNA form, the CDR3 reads TGTGCCAGCAGCTCGACAGGGGGTCTCAATGAGCAGTTCTTC. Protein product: CASSSTGGLNEQFF. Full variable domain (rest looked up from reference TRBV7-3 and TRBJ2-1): GAGVSQTPSNKVTEKGKYVELRCDPISGHTALYWYRQSLGQGPEFLIYFQGTGAADDSGLPNDRFFAVRPEGSVSTLKIQRTERGDSAVYLCASSSTGGLNEQFFGPGTRLTVL.

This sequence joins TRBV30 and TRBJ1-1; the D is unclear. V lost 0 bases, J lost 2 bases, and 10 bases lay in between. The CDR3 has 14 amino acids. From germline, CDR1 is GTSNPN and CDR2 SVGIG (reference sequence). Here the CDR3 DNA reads TGTGCCTGGAGTGTGCCGGGGTTAAACACTGAAGCTTTCTTT. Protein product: CAWSVPGLNTEAFF.

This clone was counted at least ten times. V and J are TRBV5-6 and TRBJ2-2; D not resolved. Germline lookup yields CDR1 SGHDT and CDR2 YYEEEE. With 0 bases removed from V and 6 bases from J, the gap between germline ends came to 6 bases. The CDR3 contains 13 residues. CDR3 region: CASSLGEAGELFF. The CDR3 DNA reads TGTGCCAGCAGCTTGGGGGAAGCCGGGGAGCTGTTTTTT.

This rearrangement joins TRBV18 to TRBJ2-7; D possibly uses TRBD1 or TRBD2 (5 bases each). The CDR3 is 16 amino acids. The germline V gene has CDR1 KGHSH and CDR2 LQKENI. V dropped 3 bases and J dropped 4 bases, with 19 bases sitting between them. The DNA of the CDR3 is TGTGCCAGCTCACCTCCCGGGACCCTGAGCATTTACGAGCAGTACTTC. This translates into CASSPPGTLSIYEQYF.

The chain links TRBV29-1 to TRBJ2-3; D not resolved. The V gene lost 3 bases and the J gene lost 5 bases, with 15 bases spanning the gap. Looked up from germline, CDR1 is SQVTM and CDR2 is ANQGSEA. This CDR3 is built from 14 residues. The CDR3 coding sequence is TGCAGCGTTGATCGTACAATTATGGTAGATACGCAGTATTTT. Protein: CSVDRTIMVDTQYF.

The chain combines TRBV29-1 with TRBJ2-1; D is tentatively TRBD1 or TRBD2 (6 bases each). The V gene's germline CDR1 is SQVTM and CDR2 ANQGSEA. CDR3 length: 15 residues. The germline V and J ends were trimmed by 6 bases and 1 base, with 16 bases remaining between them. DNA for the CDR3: TGCAGCGTCCCTTCTAGGGGGGTTTCCTACAATGAGCAGTTCTTC. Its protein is CSVPSRGVSYNEQFF.

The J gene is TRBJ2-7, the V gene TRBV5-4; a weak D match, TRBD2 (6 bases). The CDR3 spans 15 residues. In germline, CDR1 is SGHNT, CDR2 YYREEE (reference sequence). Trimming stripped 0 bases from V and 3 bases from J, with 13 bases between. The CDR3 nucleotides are TGTGCCAGCAGCTTGGGTCGGGGGTTTCGCTACGAGCAGTACTTC. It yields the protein CASSLGRGFRYEQYF.

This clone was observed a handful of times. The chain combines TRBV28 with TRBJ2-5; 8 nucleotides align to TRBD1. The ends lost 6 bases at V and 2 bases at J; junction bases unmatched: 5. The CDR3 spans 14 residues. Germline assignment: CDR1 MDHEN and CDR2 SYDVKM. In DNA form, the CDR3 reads TGTGCCAGCAGCGACAGGGGAAAACAAGAGACCCAGTACTTC. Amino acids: CASSDRGKQETQYF.

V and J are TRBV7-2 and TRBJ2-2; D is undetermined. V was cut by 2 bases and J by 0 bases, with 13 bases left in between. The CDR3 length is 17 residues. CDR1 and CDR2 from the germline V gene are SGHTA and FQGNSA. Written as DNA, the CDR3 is TGTGCCAGCAGCTTAACTGTTGACGGCGCGAACACCGGGGAGCTGTTTTTT. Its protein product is CASSLTVDGANTGELFF.

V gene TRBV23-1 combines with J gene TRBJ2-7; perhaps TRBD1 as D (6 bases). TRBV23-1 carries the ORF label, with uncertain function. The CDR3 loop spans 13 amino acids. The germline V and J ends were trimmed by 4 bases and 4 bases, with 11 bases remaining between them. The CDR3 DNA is TGCGCCAGCAGTCCGGCAGGGGAATACGAGCAGTACTTC. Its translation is CASSPAGEYEQYF.

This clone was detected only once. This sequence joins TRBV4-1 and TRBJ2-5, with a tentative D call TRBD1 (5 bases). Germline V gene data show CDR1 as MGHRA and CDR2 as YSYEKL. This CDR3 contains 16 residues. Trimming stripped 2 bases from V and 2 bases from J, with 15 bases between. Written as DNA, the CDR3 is TGCGCCAGCAGCCAACGTAAAACAGGAGCACAAGAGACCCAGTACTTC. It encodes CASSQRKTGAQETQYF.

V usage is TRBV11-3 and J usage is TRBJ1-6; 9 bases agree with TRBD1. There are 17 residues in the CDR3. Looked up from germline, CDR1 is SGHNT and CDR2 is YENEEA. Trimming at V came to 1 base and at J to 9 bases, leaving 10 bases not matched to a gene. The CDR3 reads CASSLARITGGTSPLHF. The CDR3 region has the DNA TGTGCCAGCAGCTTAGCCCGAATAACAGGGGGCACTTCACCCCTCCACTTT.

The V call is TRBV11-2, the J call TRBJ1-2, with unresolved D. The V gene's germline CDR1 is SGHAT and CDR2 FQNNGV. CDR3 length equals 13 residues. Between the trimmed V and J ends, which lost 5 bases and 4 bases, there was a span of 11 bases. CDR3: CASSVNTVYGYTF. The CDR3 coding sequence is TGTGCCAGCAGCGTAAATACCGTCTATGGCTACACCTTC.

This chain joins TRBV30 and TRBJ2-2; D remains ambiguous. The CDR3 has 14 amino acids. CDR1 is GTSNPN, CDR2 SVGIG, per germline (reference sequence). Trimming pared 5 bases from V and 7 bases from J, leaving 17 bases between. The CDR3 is CAWDLNVRGGELFF. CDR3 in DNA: TGTGCCTGGGACCTCAATGTGCGAGGCGGGGAGCTGTTTTTT.

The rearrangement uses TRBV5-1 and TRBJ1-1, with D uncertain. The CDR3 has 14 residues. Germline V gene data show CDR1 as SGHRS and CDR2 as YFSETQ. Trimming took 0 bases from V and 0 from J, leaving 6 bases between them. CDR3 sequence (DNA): TGCGCCAGCAGCTTGGGGGTAGTGAACACTGAAGCTTTCTTT. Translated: CASSLGVVNTEAFF.

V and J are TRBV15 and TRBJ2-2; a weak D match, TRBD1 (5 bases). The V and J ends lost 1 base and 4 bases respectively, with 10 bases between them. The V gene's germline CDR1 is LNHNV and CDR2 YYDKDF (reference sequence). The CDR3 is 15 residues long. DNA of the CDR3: TGTGCCACCAGCAGAGTACAGGTGTCCACCGGGGAGCTGTTTTTT. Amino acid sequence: CATSRVQVSTGELFF.

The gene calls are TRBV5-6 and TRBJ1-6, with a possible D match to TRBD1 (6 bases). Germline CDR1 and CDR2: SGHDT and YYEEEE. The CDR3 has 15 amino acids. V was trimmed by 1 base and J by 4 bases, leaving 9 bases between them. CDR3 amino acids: CASSLPGQYNSPLHF. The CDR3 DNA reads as TGTGCCAGCAGCTTGCCGGGACAATATAATTCACCCCTCCACTTT.

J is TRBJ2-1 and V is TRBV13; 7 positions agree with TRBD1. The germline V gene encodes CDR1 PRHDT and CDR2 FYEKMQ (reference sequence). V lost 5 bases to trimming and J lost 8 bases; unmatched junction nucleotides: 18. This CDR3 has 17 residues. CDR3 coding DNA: TGTGCCAGCAGCCCATCAGACAGGGTCCGGCTAGTTTATGAGCAGTTCTTC. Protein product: CASSPSDRVRLVYEQFF.

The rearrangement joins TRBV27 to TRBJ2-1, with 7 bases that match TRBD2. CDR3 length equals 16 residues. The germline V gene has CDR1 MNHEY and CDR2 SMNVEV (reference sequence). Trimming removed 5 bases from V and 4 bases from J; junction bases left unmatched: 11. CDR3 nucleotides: TGTGCCAGCAGTCCCCTCGTAGGCGGGGGTTACAATGAGCAGTTCTTC. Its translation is CASSPLVGGGYNEQFF.

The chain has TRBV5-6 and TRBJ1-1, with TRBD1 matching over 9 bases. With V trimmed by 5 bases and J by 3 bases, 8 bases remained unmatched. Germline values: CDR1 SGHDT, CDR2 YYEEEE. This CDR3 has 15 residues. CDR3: CASRGTGGADTEAFF. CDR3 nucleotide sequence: TGTGCCAGCAGGGGAACAGGGGGCGCAGACACTGAAGCTTTCTTT.

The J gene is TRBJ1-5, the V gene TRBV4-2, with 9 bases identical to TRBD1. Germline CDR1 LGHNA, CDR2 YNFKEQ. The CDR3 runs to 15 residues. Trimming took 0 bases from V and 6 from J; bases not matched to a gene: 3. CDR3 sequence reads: CASSQDGQGSQPQHF. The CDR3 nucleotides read TGTGCCAGCAGCCAAGATGGACAGGGGAGTCAGCCCCAGCATTTT.